The 11 T cell receptor beta chains reported below all come from one sample, sequenced in a study of CD4 T cells in relation to SARS-CoV-2 and coronaviruses. TCRdb's copy holds only in-frame clones and misses some; the assay was immunoSEQ multiplex PCR. Among fewer than 25,000 clones, 60% to 80% were seen once, and the ten largest hold about a sixth. Their antigens are not known. Unexposed donor CD4+ T cells date from 2011-2018, before the COVID-19 pandemic. Isolation of CD4+ T cells took place after about eleven days in culture. Sequences were obtained from CD4+ T cells from PBMCs, cultured in vitro. The receptors derive from a human donor in good health.

The chain links TRBV9 to TRBJ2-1; D perhaps matches TRBD2 (6 bases). The V gene's germline CDR1 is SGDLS and CDR2 YYNGEE. The CDR3 totals 15 residues. Deletions cut 4 bases from V and 4 bases from J, with 15 bases between. CDR3 coding DNA: TGTGCCAGCAGCCTTGGCGGAGGGAGTTACAATGAGCAGTTCTTC. Its protein is CASSLGGGSYNEQFF.

The chain links TRBV10-3 to TRBJ1-5, with D unclear. CDR3 length equals 15 residues. In germline, CDR1 is ENHRY, CDR2 SYGVKD. V was clipped by 2 bases and J by 1 base, with 9 bases between them. In DNA form, the CDR3 reads TGTGCCATCAGTGAGCTTAGAGGGAGCAATCAGCCCCAGCATTTT. This codes for CAISELRGSNQPQHF.

The chain recombines TRBV19 with TRBJ1-3; no firm D call. V lost 7 bases, J lost 0 bases, and 13 bases lay in between. The CDR3 spans 15 residues. The germline V gene has CDR1 LNHDA and CDR2 SQIVND (reference sequence). This CDR3 is CASIKTQSSGNTIYF. CDR3 DNA: TGTGCCAGTATTAAGACCCAAAGCTCTGGAAACACCATATATTTT.

The chain combines TRBV12-2 with TRBJ2-7; the table's D call, TRBD1, was not checked against the DNA. TRBV12-2 is listed as a pseudogene. The CDR3 covers 15 residues. CDR3 DNA sequence: TGTGCAAGTCGCTTACCGAAGGACAGGGGTAACGAGCAGTACTTC. Encoded protein: CASRLPKDRGNEQYF.

This chain links TRBV3-1 (or the pseudogene TRBV3-2) with TRBJ1-4, with D uncertain. Germline values: CDR1 LGHDT, CDR2 YNNKEL (reference sequence). This CDR3 is built from 13 residues. Trimming removed 5 bases from V and 3 bases from J, with 7 bases in between. The CDR3 loop reads CASSTTSNEKLFF. The CDR3 DNA sequence: TGTGCCAGCAGCACTACCTCTAATGAAAAACTGTTTTTT.

V usage is TRBV12-3 or TRBV12-4 and J usage is TRBJ1-1, with D perhaps TRBD1 (5 bases). This CDR3 region has 13 residues. Trimming removed 2 bases from V and 11 bases from J, with 15 bases in between. The CDR3 reads CASSLKVQGSAFF. Here the CDR3 DNA reads TGTGCCAGCAGTTTAAAGGTTCAGGGAAGTGCTTTCTTT.

CDR3 in amino acids: CASSQGWTSGNSDTDTQYF. CDR3 nucleotide sequence: TGTGCCAGCAGCCAAGGATGGACTAGCGGGAATTCAGACACAGATACGCAGTATTTT. This chain joins TRBV14 and TRBJ2-3, with 12 positions matching TRBD2. Germline CDR1 reads SGHDN; CDR2 reads FVKESK. The CDR3 has 19 residues. Trimming at V came to 1 base and at J to 2 bases, leaving 10 bases not matched to a gene.

This clone occurred once. The rearrangement uses TRBV5-6 and TRBJ1-6; D unclear. Germline V CDR1 and CDR2: SGHDT, YYEEEE. Trimming left V 1 base short and J 4 bases short, with 9 bases between. The CDR3 consists of 15 residues. The CDR3: CASSLSQIYNSPLHF. The CDR3 DNA follows: TGTGCCAGCAGCTTGAGTCAAATATATAATTCACCCCTCCACTTT.

The gene calls are TRBV27 and TRBJ2-7; 11 nucleotides align to TRBD1. Germline V gene sequence: CDR1 MNHEY, CDR2 SMNVEV (reference sequence). Trimming removed 10 bases from V and 4 bases from J; junction bases left unmatched: 15. The CDR3 totals 16 residues. This chain's CDR3 is CATQKAPGQGVYEQYF. The CDR3 bases are TGTGCCACCCAAAAGGCCCCGGGACAGGGGGTATACGAGCAGTACTTC.

The chain uses TRBV10-3 and TRBJ1-2, with a weak D call TRBD1 (5 bases). The V end lost 2 bases, the J end lost 4 bases, and 23 bases lay between the germline ends. The CDR3 covers 18 residues. Looked up from germline, CDR1 is ENHRY and CDR2 is SYGVKD. The CDR3 DNA reads as TGTGCCATCAGTGAGCCCGGGACCCGGACCCTTCATACCTATGGCTACACCTTC. The encoded protein is CAISEPGTRTLHTYGYTF.

The J gene is TRBJ2-7, the V gene TRBV4-1; D gene unclear. Trimming took off 1 base at V and 2 bases at J, with 15 bases between the two ends. Germline V gene lookup returns CDR1 MGHRA and CDR2 YSYEKL. There are 16 residues in the CDR3. CDR3 sequence: CASSQVVARLPYEQYF. Written as DNA, the CDR3 is TGCGCCAGCAGCCAAGTGGTTGCCAGGCTCCCCTACGAGCAGTACTTC.